One and the same sample provided the 16 T cell receptor beta chains below, sequenced in a study of blood T cell repertoires in COVID-19. The table came from immunoSEQ multiplex PCR; TCRdb's copy has only in-frame clones and leaves some out. The sample lists 140,000 to 150,000 clones, more than 75% seen once, with approximately 35% in the top ten. Sequencing input: peripheral blood. Source of these receptors: a man aged 50 or older who had recovered from COVID-19.

CDR3 sequence: CASIPNRARADTQYF. The CDR3 DNA reads as TGTGCCAGCATCCCCAACCGGGCCAGGGCAGATACGCAGTATTTT. This chain joins TRBV2 and TRBJ2-3, with D tentatively TRBD1 (5 bases). The V gene's germline CDR1 is SNHLY and CDR2 FYNNEI. V lost 7 bases to trimming and J lost 4 bases, with 18 bases between them. The CDR3 is made up of 15 amino acids.

This chain connects TRBV21-1 to TRBJ1-2; the table's D call of TRBD1 was not tested on the DNA. TRBV21-1 is marked as a pseudogene. The CDR3 is 19 residues long. DNA of the CDR3: TGTGCCAGCAGCAAAGGGGAACATCGGACAGCTACCTTTAACTATGGCTACACCTTC. It translates to CASSKGEHRTATFNYGYTF.

The chain couples TRBV7-2 to TRBJ2-3; weak D call: TRBD2 (6 bases). The germline gives CDR1 SGHTA, CDR2 FQGNSA. CDR3 length: 16 residues. V was pared by 5 bases and J by 6 bases, with 21 bases between. CDR3 nucleotides: TGTGCCAGCAGCGGGGCGGGCGGCGGGGTATTTGATACGCAGTATTTT. This sequence encodes CASSGAGGGVFDTQYF.

The chain uses TRBV29-1 and TRBJ1-2; a possible D gene is TRBD1 (5 bases). V shed 3 bases and J shed 3 bases, with 14 bases lying between them. CDR3 length: 14 amino acids. Germline CDR1 is SQVTM and CDR2 is ANQGSEA. This CDR3 reads CSVDQRGSDYGYTF. CDR3 sequence (DNA): TGCAGCGTTGATCAGCGGGGGTCGGACTATGGCTACACCTTC.

This chain uses TRBV2 with TRBJ1-2, with TRBD1 identical over 8 bases. This CDR3 contains 15 residues. CDR1 and CDR2 from the germline V gene are SNHLY and FYNNEI. J gave up 4 bases and V 6 bases, and 10 bases lay outside the gene matches. As DNA, the CDR3 is TGTGCCAGCAGATCCGGGACAGGTGTTACCTATGGCTACACCTTC. It specifies CASRSGTGVTYGYTF.

The chain couples TRBV11-2 to TRBJ1-4; weak D call: TRBD1 (6 bases). The ends were cut back, 5 bases at V and 6 bases at J, with 10 bases in the middle. Germline CDR1 and CDR2: SGHAT and FQNNGV. This CDR3 region has 13 residues. CDR3 protein: CASSRGGDEKLFF. Here the CDR3 DNA reads TGTGCCAGCAGCCGGGGGGGCGATGAAAAACTGTTTTTT.

The chain employs TRBV6-5 and TRBJ1-2; D not resolved. The CDR3 is 14 residues long. Trimming stripped 0 bases from V and 0 bases from J, with 5 bases between. Germline values: CDR1 MNHEY, CDR2 SVGAGI. DNA of the CDR3: TGTGCCAGCAGTTACTCTCAGGCTAACTATGGCTACACCTTC. Translating gives CASSYSQANYGYTF.

This CDR3 reads CASSQGATNEKLFF. CDR3 in DNA: TGTGCCAGTAGTCAGGGGGCGACTAATGAAAAACTGTTTTTT. The chain employs TRBV19 and TRBJ1-4, with 8 bases aligning to TRBD1. The J segment lost 2 bases and the V segment lost 5 bases, leaving 1 base of the junction unmatched. CDR1 is LNHDA, CDR2 SQIVND, per germline (reference sequence). The CDR3 covers 14 residues.

The chain links TRBV19 to TRBJ1-5, with no clear D. CDR3 length equals 14 residues. Per germline, CDR1 LNHDA and CDR2 SQIVND (reference sequence). Trimming stripped 5 bases from V and 0 bases from J, with 8 bases between. DNA of the CDR3: TGTGCCAGTAGTGTCTATAGTAGCAATCAGCCCCAGCATTTT. It is translated as CASSVYSSNQPQHF.

The genes are TRBV7-2 and TRBJ2-3; D may be TRBD2 (6 bases). The CDR3 contains 15 residues. Deletions cut 2 bases from V and 2 bases from J, with 11 bases between. CDR1 is SGHTA and CDR2 is FQGNSA in the germline V gene. CDR3 bases: TGTGCCAGCAGCTTACCGGGGGACCTCACAGATACGCAGTATTTT. It translates to CASSLPGDLTDTQYF. The whole variable domain, remainder taken from reference TRBV7-2 and TRBJ2-3, is GAGVSQSPSNKVTEKGKDVELRCDPISGHTALYWYRQSLGQGLEFLIYFQGNSAPDKSGLPSDRFSAERTGGSVSTLTIQRTQQEDSAVYLCASSLPGDLTDTQYFGPGTRLTVL.

The V call is TRBV30, the J call TRBJ2-2, with 13 bases that match TRBD2. The germline V gene has CDR1 GTSNPN and CDR2 SVGIG (reference sequence). V was clipped by 5 bases and J by 5 bases; unmatched bases: 14. The CDR3 spans 18 residues. This CDR3 reads CAWGTSGGAWSFTGELFF. CDR3 in DNA: TGTGCCTGGGGTACTAGCGGGGGGGCCTGGAGTTTTACCGGGGAGCTGTTTTTT.

The chain combines TRBV6-2 or TRBV6-3 with TRBJ2-1; 8 bases are shared with TRBD2. Losses at the gene ends were 5 bases for V and 0 bases for J; bases not matched to a gene: 3. The CDR3 runs to 15 residues. Germline CDR1 reads MNHEY; CDR2 reads SVGEGT. The DNA of the CDR3 is TGTGCCAGCAGTGTAGCGGGGAGCTCCTACAATGAGCAGTTCTTC. This encodes CASSVAGSSYNEQFF.

The genes are TRBV7-8 and TRBJ2-1; 7 bases align to TRBD1. CDR1 and CDR2 (germline): SGHVS, FQNEAQ. The CDR3 sequence is 15 residues long. The trim removed 5 bases at V and 2 bases at J, leaving 6 bases unmatched. The chain's CDR3 is CASSRDRAPYNEQFF. Written as DNA, the CDR3 is TGTGCCAGCAGCCGTGACAGGGCGCCCTACAATGAGCAGTTCTTC. The full variable domain, completed using reference TRBV7-8 and TRBJ2-1, is GAGVSQSPRYKVAKRGQDVALRCDPISGHVSLFWYQQALGQGPEFLTYFQNEAQLDKSGLPSDRFFAERPEGSVSTLKIQRTQQEDSAVYLCASSRDRAPYNEQFFGPGTRLTVL.

The rearrangement links TRBV5-4 to TRBJ1-4, with 8 bases identical to TRBD1. The CDR3 consists of 15 residues. Germline trimming cut 3 bases from V and 2 bases from J; bases unmatched to any gene: 3. CDR1 and CDR2 (germline): SGHNT, YYREEE (reference sequence). The DNA of the CDR3 is TGTGCCAGCAGCTCAGGGGGCGCGACTAATGAAAAACTGTTTTTT. This translates into CASSSGGATNEKLFF.

The rearrangement links TRBV18 to TRBJ2-3; 11 bases are shared with TRBD1. Looked up from germline, CDR1 is KGHSH and CDR2 is LQKENI. V dropped 4 bases and J dropped 4; count of bases not matched to a gene: 1. The CDR3 length is 14 residues. The CDR3 DNA follows: TGTGCCAGCTCACGGGACAGGGGGGCAGATACGCAGTATTTT. Protein: CASSRDRGADTQYF.

The V and J genes are TRBV6-2 or TRBV6-3 and TRBJ1-1; no clear D. This CDR3 has 16 residues. Trimming cost V 2 bases and J 1 base, with 14 bases left between them. Germline CDR1 is MNHEY and CDR2 is SVGEGT. CDR3 in DNA: TGTGCCAGCAGTTACCCTCCCGTGGGAGCGAACACTGAAGCTTTCTTT. It yields the protein CASSYPPVGANTEAFF.